This T cell receptor beta chain comes out of a study of blood T cell repertoires in COVID-19. Study information: COVID-19 samples from acute and convalescent phases originated in the United States, Italy and Spain.

The CDR3 extends over 16 amino acids. V shed 3 bases and J shed 6 bases, with 17 bases lying between them. Germline CDR1 reads KGHSH; CDR2 reads LQKENI. The assay was immunoSEQ multiplex PCR, and TCRdb's table has in-frame clones only and misses some. Of roughly 230,000 clones listed, roughly 84% are singletons. The rearrangement joins TRBV18 to TRBJ1-4; D might be TRBD1 (5 bases). The TCR originated in a middle-aged man with active or convalescent COVID-19. The specimen was peripheral blood. CDR3 sequence reads: CASSPSQRVGDEKLFF. The CDR3 DNA follows: TGTGCCAGCTCACCGTCACAGCGGGTAGGGGATGAAAAACTGTTTTTT.